These T cell receptor beta chains were read from a single sample in a study of blood T cell repertoires in COVID-19. The data were produced by immunoSEQ multiplex PCR, yet TCRdb's version contains in-frame clones alone and is incomplete. The table has about 160,000 clones, roughly 90% seen once; the top ten hold approximately 3%. Sequencing was carried out using peripheral blood. Receptors were obtained from a man in his 60s with acute or convalescent COVID-19. Each CDR3 is given with its conserved first and last residue. D genes are given only for firm matches. Clone size is given for some rows only: seen once, a few or many times, or a class if the clone is expanded.

size	V	J	D	CDR3	DNA
once	TRBV4-3	TRBJ1-1	NA	CASSQDSTGLRSEAFF	TGCGCCAGCAGCCAAGATTCCACGGGTCTTCGGTCTGAAGCTTTCTTT
once	TRBV19	TRBJ1-3	NA	CASLSGNTIYF	TGTGCCAGTCTCAGTGGAAACACCATATATTTT
NA	TRBV24-1	TRBJ2-2	NA	CATSDQGYGELFF	TGTGCCACCAGTGACCAGGGGTACGGGGAGCTGTTTTTT
NA	TRBV18	TRBJ1-3	NA	CASSPPRVSGNTIYF	TGTGCCAGCTCACCACCTCGGGTCTCTGGAAACACCATATATTTT
NA	TRBV19	TRBJ1-2	NA	CASSIQGTYGYTF	TGTGCCAGTAGTATCCAGGGGACCTATGGCTACACCTTC
NA	TRBV3-1/TRBV3-2	TRBJ2-2	TRBD1	CARLTGPHFNGELFF	TGTGCCAGGCTGACAGGGCCACATTTTAATGGGGAGCTGTTTTTT
NA	TRBV7-2	TRBJ2-1	TRBD2	CASSLSGTSGGAGQFF	TGTGCCAGCAGCCTTAGTGGGACTAGCGGGGGGGCCGGGCAGTTCTTC
NA	TRBV7-8	TRBJ2-5	NA	CASSLNDPWGALQETQYF	TGTGCCAGCAGCTTGAATGACCCGTGGGGCGCGCTACAAGAGACCCAGTACTTC
NA	TRBV6-5	TRBJ1-1	NA	CASIRVIGTEAFF	TGTGCCAGCATAAGAGTCATTGGCACTGAAGCTTTCTTT
NA	TRBV7-2	TRBJ2-3	TRBD2	CASSTSGGAVDTQYF	TGTGCCAGCAGCACTAGCGGGGGGGCCGTGGATACGCAGTATTTT
few	TRBV6-5	TRBJ2-7	TRBD1	CASGRQGPYEQYF	TGTGCCAGCGGCCGACAGGGCCCCTACGAGCAGTACTTC
NA	TRBV4-3	TRBJ1-5	NA	CASSQGPGPALDQPQHF	TGCGCCAGCAGCCAAGGACCAGGGCCGGCGCTTGATCAGCCCCAGCATTTT
NA	TRBV5-5	TRBJ1-2	TRBD1	CASSHNQGAYGYTF	TGTGCCAGCAGCCACAATCAGGGGGCTTACGGCTACACCTTC
NA	TRBV4-2	TRBJ2-3	TRBD1	CASSQDQDRVRTDTQYF	TGTGCCAGCAGCCAAGATCAGGACAGGGTTCGAACAGATACGCAGTATTTT
few	TRBV5-5	TRBJ2-3	TRBD2	CASSSGLAGGRVDTQYF	TGTGCCAGCAGCTCAGGACTAGCGGGGGGGCGAGTAGATACGCAGTATTTT
NA	TRBV7-3	TRBJ1-6	NA	CASSQLPRGDSPLHF	TGTGCCAGCAGCCAACTCCCACGGGGGGATTCACCCCTCCACTTT
NA	TRBV29-1	TRBJ1-1	TRBD1	CSGKTGGFVAEAFF	TGCAGCGGTAAGACAGGGGGCTTTGTCGCTGAAGCTTTCTTT
few	TRBV5-6	TRBJ1-3	TRBD1	CASDRTGGIGNTIYF	TGTGCCAGCGACAGAACAGGGGGCATTGGAAACACCATATATTTT